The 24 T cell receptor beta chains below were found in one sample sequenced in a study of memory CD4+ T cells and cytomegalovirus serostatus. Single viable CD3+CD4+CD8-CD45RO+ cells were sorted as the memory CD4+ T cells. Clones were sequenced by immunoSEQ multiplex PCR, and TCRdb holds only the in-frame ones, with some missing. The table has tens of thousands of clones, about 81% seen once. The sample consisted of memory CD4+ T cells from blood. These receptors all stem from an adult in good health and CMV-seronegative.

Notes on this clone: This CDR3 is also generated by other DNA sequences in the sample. The CDR3 protein is CASSDQRGAGELFF. CDR3 nucleotides: TGTGCCAGCAGTGATCAACGGGGGGCCGGGGAGCTGTTTTTT. This chain connects TRBV25-1 to TRBJ2-2; 7 bases agree with TRBD2. Germline values: CDR1 MGHDK, CDR2 SYGVNS. The CDR3 spans 14 residues. Trimming took 3 bases from V and 6 from J; bases not matched to a gene: 4.

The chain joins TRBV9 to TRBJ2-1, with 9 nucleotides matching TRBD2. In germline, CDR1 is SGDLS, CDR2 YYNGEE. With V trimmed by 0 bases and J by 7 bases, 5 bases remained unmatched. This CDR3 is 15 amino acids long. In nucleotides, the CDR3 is TGTGCCAGCAGCGTAGAGGGTAGCGGGAGTAATGAGCAGTTCTTC. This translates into CASSVEGSGSNEQFF.

CDR3 in amino acids: CASSEGYPTGWREGDNEQFF. The CDR3 nucleotides are TGTGCCAGCAGTGAAGGCTACCCGACAGGGTGGAGAGAGGGAGACAATGAGCAGTTCTTC. V and J are TRBV2 and TRBJ2-1; 7 nucleotides match TRBD1. The CDR3 length is 20 residues. In germline, CDR1 is SNHLY, CDR2 FYNNEI. The trim removed 1 base at V and 5 bases at J, leaving 20 bases unmatched.

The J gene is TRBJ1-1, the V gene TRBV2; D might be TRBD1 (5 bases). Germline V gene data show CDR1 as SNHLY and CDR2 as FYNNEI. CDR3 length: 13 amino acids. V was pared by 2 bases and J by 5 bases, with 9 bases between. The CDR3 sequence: CASSEMGGTEAFF. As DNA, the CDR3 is TGTGCCAGCAGTGAAATGGGGGGGACTGAAGCTTTCTTT. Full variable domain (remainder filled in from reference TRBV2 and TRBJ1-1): EPEVTQTPSHQVTQMGQEVILRCVPISNHLYFYWYRQILGQKVEFLVSFYNNEISEKSEIFDDQFSVERPDGSNFTLKIRSTKLEDSAMYFCASSEMGGTEAFFGQGTRLTVV.

CDR3 in DNA: TGCAGTGCGGGGGGATCCTATGGCTACACCTTC. It encodes CSAGGSYGYTF. The chain couples TRBV20-1 to TRBJ1-2; TRBD1 might be the D (5 bases). Germline values: CDR1 DFQATT, CDR2 SNEGSKA (reference sequence). The CDR3 has 11 residues. V gave up 6 bases and J gave up 4 bases, with 9 bases separating them.

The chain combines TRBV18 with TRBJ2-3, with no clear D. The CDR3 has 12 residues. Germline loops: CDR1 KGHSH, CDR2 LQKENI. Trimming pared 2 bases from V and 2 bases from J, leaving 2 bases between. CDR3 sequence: CASSPATDTQYF. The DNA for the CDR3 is TGTGCCAGCTCACCAGCCACAGATACGCAGTATTTT.

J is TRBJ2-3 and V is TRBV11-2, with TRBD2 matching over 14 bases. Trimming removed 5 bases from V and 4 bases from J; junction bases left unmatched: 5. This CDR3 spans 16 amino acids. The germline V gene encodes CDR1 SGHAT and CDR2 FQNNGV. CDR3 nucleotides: TGTGCCAGCAGCCCGACTAGCGGGAGGGTGCCAGATACGCAGTATTTT. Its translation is CASSPTSGRVPDTQYF.

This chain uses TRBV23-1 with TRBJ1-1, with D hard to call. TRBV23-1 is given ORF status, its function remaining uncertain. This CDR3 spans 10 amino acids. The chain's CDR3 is CLTRDTEAFF. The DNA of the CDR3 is TGCCTCACGAGGGACACTGAAGCTTTCTTT.

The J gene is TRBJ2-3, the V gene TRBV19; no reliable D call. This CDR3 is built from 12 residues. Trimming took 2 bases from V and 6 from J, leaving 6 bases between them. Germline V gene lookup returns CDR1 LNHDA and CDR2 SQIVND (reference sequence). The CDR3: CASSIRADTQYF. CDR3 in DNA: TGTGCCAGTAGTATACGGGCGGATACGCAGTATTTT. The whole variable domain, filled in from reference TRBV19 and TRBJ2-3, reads DGGITQSPKYLFRKEGQNVTLSCEQNLNHDAMYWYRQDPGQGLRLIYYSQIVNDFQKGDIAEGYSVSREKKESFPLTVTSAQKNPTAFYLCASSIRADTQYFGPGTRLTVL.

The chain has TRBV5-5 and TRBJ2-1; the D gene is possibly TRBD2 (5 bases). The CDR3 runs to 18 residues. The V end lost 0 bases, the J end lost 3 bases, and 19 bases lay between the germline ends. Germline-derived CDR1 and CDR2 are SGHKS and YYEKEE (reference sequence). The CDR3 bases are TGTGCCAGCAGCTTGGGAGAATATACTAGAAAGAGCTACAATGAGCAGTTCTTC. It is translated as CASSLGEYTRKSYNEQFF.

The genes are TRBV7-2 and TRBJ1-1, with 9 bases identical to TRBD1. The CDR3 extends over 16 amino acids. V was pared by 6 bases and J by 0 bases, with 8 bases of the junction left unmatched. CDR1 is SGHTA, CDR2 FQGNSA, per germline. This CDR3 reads CASRSQGAFLNTEAFF. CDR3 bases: TGTGCCAGCAGATCACAGGGGGCATTTTTGAACACTGAAGCTTTCTTT. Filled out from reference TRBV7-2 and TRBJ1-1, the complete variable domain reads GAGVSQSPSNKVTEKGKDVELRCDPISGHTALYWYRQSLGQGLEFLIYFQGNSAPDKSGLPSDRFSAERTGGSVSTLTIQRTQQEDSAVYLCASRSQGAFLNTEAFFGQGTRLTVV.

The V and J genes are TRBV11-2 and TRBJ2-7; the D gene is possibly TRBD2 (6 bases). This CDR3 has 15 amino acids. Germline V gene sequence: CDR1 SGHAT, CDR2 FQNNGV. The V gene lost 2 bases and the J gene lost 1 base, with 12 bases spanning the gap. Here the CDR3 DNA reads TGTGCCAGCAGCTTATCCCACGGGAGTTCCTACGAGCAGTACTTC. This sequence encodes CASSLSHGSSYEQYF.

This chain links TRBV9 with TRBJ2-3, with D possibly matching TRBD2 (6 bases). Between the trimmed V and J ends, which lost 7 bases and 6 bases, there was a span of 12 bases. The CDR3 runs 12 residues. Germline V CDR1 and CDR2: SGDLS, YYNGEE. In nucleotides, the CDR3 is TGTGCCAGCTCCCGACGGGAGGATACGCAGTATTTT. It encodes CASSRREDTQYF.

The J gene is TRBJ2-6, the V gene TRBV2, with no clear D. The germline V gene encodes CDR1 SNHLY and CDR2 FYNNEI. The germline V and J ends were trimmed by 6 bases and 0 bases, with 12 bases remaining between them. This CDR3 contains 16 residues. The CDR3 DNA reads TGTGCCAGCAGGCCCAGACGGCCCTCTGGGGCCAACGTCCTGACTTTC. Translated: CASRPRRPSGANVLTF.

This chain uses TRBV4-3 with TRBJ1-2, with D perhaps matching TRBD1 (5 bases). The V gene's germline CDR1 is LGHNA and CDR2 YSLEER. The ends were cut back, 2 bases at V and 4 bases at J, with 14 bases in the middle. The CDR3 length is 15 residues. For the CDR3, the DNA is TGCGCCAGCAGCCAACGGGACCGTGGATTCTATGGCTACACCTTC. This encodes CASSQRDRGFYGYTF.

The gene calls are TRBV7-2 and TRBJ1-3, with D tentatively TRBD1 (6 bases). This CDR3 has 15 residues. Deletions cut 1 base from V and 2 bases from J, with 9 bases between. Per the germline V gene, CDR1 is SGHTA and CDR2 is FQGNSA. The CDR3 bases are TGTGCCAGCAGCTTAGTGGGGGGCGCTGGAAACACCATATATTTT. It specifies CASSLVGGAGNTIYF.

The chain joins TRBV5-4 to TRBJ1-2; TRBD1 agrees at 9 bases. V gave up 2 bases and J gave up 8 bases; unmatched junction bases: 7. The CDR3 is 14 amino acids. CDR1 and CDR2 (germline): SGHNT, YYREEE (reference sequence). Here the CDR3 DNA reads TGTGCCAGCAGCTTCCCCGGGACAGGGTTCGGCTACACCTTC. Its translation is CASSFPGTGFGYTF.

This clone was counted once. CDR3 nucleotides: TGTGCCAGCAGCGCCGGACCTGCGTCCTACAATGAGCAGTTCTTC. It is translated as CASSAGPASYNEQFF. The chain links TRBV9 to TRBJ2-1; D gene uncertain. Germline-derived CDR1 and CDR2 are SGDLS and YYNGEE. V lost 3 bases, J lost 1 base, and 11 bases lay in between. The CDR3 has 15 amino acids.

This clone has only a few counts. CDR3 nucleotide sequence: TGTGCCAGCACCGCACCCCGAAGAGGCGGCGAGCAGTACTTC. Its protein product is CASTAPRRGGEQYF. This chain links TRBV28 with TRBJ2-7; D uncertain. V was cut by 7 bases and J by 6 bases, with 19 bases left in between. The CDR3 loop spans 14 amino acids. Germline CDR1 reads MDHEN; CDR2 reads SYDVKM.

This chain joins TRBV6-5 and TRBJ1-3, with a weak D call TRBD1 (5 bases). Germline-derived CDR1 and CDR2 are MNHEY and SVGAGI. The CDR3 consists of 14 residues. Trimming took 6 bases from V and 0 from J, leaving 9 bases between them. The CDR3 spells CASSKDSSGNTIYF. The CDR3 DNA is TGTGCCAGCAGCAAAGACAGCTCTGGAAACACCATATATTTT.

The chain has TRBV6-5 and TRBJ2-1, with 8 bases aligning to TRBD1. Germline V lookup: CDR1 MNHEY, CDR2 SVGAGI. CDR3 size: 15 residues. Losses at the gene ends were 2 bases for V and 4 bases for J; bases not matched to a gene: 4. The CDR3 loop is CASSYDRGPYNEQFF. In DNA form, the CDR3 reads TGTGCCAGCAGTTACGACAGGGGTCCGTACAATGAGCAGTTCTTC.

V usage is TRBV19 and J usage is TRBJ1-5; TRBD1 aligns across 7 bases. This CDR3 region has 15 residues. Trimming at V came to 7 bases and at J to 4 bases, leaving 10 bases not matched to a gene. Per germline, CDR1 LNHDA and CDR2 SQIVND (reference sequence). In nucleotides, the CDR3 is TGTGCCAGTACGCCGAGACAGGGTACGAATCAGCCCCAGCATTTT. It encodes CASTPRQGTNQPQHF.

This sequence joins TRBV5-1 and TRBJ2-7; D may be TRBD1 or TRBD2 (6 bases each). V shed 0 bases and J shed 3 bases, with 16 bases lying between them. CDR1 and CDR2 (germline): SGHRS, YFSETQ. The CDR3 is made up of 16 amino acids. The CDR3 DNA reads TGCGCCAGCAGCTTGGAGCCGGGAGAGGGGGACTACGAGCAGTACTTC. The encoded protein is CASSLEPGEGDYEQYF.

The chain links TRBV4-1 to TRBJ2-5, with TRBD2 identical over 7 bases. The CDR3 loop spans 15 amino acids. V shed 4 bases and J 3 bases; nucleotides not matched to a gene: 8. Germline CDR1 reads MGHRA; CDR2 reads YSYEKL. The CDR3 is CASSREGTGEETQYF. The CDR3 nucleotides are TGCGCCAGCAGCCGGGAGGGCACGGGAGAAGAGACCCAGTACTTC.